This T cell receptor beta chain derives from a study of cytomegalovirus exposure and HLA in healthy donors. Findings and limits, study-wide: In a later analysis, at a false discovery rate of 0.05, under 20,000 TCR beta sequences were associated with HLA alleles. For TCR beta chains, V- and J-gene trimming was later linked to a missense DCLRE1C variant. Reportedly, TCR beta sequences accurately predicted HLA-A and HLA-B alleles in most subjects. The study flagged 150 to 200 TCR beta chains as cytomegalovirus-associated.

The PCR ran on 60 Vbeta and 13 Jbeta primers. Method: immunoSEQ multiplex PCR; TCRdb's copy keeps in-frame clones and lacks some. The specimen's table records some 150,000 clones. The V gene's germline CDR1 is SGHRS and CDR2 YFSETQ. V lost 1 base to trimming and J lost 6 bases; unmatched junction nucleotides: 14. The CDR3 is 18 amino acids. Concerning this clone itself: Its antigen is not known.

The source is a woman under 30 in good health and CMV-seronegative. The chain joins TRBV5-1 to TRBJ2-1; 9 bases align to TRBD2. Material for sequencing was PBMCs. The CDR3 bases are TGCGCCAGCAGCTTGAGGGCCTTAGCGGGAGCCTTTGGCAATGAGCAGTTCTTC. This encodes CASSLRALAGAFGNEQFF.